The clone carrying this T cell receptor beta chain came up a few times. The sample originates from a study of T-cell reconstitution after alpha-beta-depleted transplantation in children. Preparation of the TCRbeta library was carried out with unique molecular identifiers. TCRdb reprocessed the PCR reads with MiXCR, giving one entry per CDR3 protein. This table has approximately 640,000 distinct CDR3 sequences, roughly 17% appearing once. The CDR3 contains 15 residues. V lost 4 bases and J 1 base, leaving 11 bases between the germline ends. Per the germline V gene, CDR1 is WNHNN and CDR2 is SYGVQD (reference sequence).

The source material was PBMCs from the stem cell graft donor, sampled from the stem cell graft. The rearrangement uses TRBV10-1 and TRBJ1-3; D unresolved. This TCR was sampled from a human donor who donated a stem cell graft to a child with acute myeloid leukemia. This CDR3 reads CASSGGTSSGNTIYF. The CDR3 nucleotides are TGCGCCAGCAGTGGGGGTACTTCTTCTGGAAACACCATATATTTT.